This T cell receptor beta chain derives from a study of T cell repertoires in cytomegalovirus infection. In regard to this clonotype: The target antigen is unknown.

One entry per CDR3 protein, called by TCRdb with MiXCR from the reads. This table holds about 310,000 distinct CDR3 sequences, about 25% found once. Germline loops: CDR1 MNHEY, CDR2 SVGEGT. This CDR3 spans 16 amino acids. V shed 5 bases and J 2 bases; nucleotides not matched to a gene: 7. The starting material was cultured PBMCs, obtained from culture after CMV antigen stimulation. This receptor was obtained from a human donor in good health (CMV status not recorded). Some clones in this sample may be carry-over from other donors' samples. The rearrangement links TRBV6-2 or TRBV6-3 to TRBJ2-1; 9 positions agree with TRBD1. The CDR3 is CASSGTGGPPYNEQFF. For the CDR3, the DNA is TGTGCCAGCAGTGGAACAGGGGGCCCTCCCTACAATGAGCAGTTCTTC.